This T cell receptor beta chain was documented in a study of blood T cells in healthy people across ages. Primers used in a second PCR of roughly 6 to 11 cycles were a sample-barcoded 5' primer and a J-beta primer mix. TCRdb redid the calling of the 5' RACE reads with MiXCR, one entry per CDR3 protein. The repertoire includes 1.5 million to 2 million distinct CDR3 sequences, around half of them detected once, and less than 2.5% sits in the top ten. The length of the CDR3 is 13 residues. Germline V gives CDR1 SQVTM, CDR2 ANQGSEA. The V end lost 1 base, the J end lost 4 bases, and 9 bases lay between the germline ends.

Sequenced sample: blood. The source of this sequence is a woman in her 40s in good health. The chain recombines TRBV29-1 with TRBJ2-3; D not resolved. The DNA of the CDR3 is TGCAGCGTTGAAGGGCCAGCCCCAGATACGCAGTATTTT. This translates into CSVEGPAPDTQYF.